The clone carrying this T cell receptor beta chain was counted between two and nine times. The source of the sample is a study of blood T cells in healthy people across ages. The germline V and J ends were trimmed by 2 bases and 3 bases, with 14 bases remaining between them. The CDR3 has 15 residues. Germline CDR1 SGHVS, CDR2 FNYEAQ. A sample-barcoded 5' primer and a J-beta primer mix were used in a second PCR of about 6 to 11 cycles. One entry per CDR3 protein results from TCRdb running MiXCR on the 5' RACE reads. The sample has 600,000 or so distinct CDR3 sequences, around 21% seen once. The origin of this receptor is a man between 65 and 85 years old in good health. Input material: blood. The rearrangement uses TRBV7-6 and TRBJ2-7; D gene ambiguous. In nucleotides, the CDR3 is TGTGCCAGCAGCTTATGGGCAGGATCCTTCTACGAGCAGTACTTC. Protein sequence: CASSLWAGSFYEQYF.